The 7 T cell receptor beta chains presented below share a single source sample, sequenced in a study of T cell responses to AZD1222 COVID-19 vaccine. TCRdb's table, derived via immunoSEQ multiplex PCR, lists solely in-frame clones and lacks some. The data show 90,000 to 150,000 clones, 80% to 90% seen once. The specimen was peripheral blood, collected on day 0 of AZD1222 vaccination. These receptor sequences come from an adult in good health.

This chain uses TRBV7-2 with TRBJ2-3; 11 positions match TRBD2. Germline CDR1 is SGHTA and CDR2 is FQGNSA. V shed 3 bases and J 8 bases; nucleotides not matched to a gene: 4. The CDR3 sequence is 14 residues long. The CDR3 sequence: CASSFQTSGATQYF. The DNA of the CDR3 is TGTGCCAGCAGCTTCCAGACTAGCGGGGCTACGCAGTATTTT.

The CDR3 loop reads CASTPEGGALVGEKLFF. The CDR3 nucleotides read TGCGCCAGCACCCCGGAAGGGGGCGCTTTAGTAGGTGAAAAACTGTTTTTT. This chain connects TRBV5-1 to TRBJ1-4, with 7 bases lining up with TRBD1. Germline V gene data show CDR1 as SGHRS and CDR2 as YFSETQ. CDR3 length: 17 residues. V gave up 6 bases and J gave up 7 bases; unmatched junction bases: 18. The entire variable domain, with the rest obtained from reference TRBV5-1 and TRBJ1-4, is as follows: KAGVTQTPRYLIKTRGQQVTLSCSPISGHRSVSWYQQTPGQGLQFLFEYFSETQRNKGNFPGRFSGRQFSNSRSEMNVSTLELGDSALYLCASTPEGGALVGEKLFFGSGTQLSVL.

The CDR3 protein is CASSPDRGEQYF. CDR3 bases: TGTGCCAGCAGTCCAGACAGAGGAGAGCAGTACTTC. The rearrangement joins TRBV12-3 or TRBV12-4 to TRBJ2-7; perhaps TRBD1 as D (5 bases). CDR3 length: 12 amino acids. The V end lost 5 bases, the J end lost 7 bases, and 12 bases lay between the germline ends.

The rearrangement links TRBV5-6 to TRBJ2-5; 8 positions agree with TRBD2. This CDR3 has 15 residues. Losses at the gene ends were 2 bases for V and 5 bases for J; bases not matched to a gene: 8. Germline values: CDR1 SGHDT, CDR2 YYEEEE. CDR3 bases: TGTGCCAGCAGCTTACTCGGGAGGGGAGAGGAGACCCAGTACTTC. Translated, it gives CASSLLGRGEETQYF. The whole variable domain, filled in from reference TRBV5-6 and TRBJ2-5, reads DAGVTQSPTHLIKTRGQQVTLRCSPKSGHDTVSWYQQALGQGPQFIFQYYEEEERQRGNFPDRFSGHQFPNYSSELNVNALLLGDSALYLCASSLLGRGEETQYFGPGTRLLVL.

The chain combines TRBV7-9 with TRBJ1-2, with a possible D match to TRBD1 (6 bases). Deletions cut 5 bases from V and 2 bases from J, with 15 bases between. The CDR3 has 15 amino acids. Looked up from germline, CDR1 is SEHNR and CDR2 is FQNEAQ (reference sequence). CDR3 protein: CASSPQVGANYGYTF. The CDR3 DNA reads TGTGCCAGCAGCCCTCAAGTGGGGGCGAACTATGGCTACACCTTC.

A few counts support this clone. This rearrangement joins TRBV5-1 to TRBJ2-1, with D possibly being TRBD1 (6 bases). The CDR3 has 14 amino acids. V was pared by 7 bases and J by 2 bases, with 13 bases between. Germline values: CDR1 SGHRS, CDR2 YFSETQ. The CDR3 coding sequence is TGCGCCAGCGGCCGGGACATGGCCTACAATGAGCAGTTCTTC. This translates into CASGRDMAYNEQFF.

This rearrangement joins TRBV7-8 to TRBJ2-3; 8 bases map to TRBD2. The trim removed 4 bases at V and 5 bases at J, leaving 8 bases unmatched. In germline, CDR1 is SGHVS, CDR2 FQNEAQ. This CDR3 region has 15 residues. Here the CDR3 reads CASSSISGKQDTQYF. CDR3 DNA sequence: TGTGCCAGCAGCTCGATTAGCGGGAAACAAGATACGCAGTATTTT.